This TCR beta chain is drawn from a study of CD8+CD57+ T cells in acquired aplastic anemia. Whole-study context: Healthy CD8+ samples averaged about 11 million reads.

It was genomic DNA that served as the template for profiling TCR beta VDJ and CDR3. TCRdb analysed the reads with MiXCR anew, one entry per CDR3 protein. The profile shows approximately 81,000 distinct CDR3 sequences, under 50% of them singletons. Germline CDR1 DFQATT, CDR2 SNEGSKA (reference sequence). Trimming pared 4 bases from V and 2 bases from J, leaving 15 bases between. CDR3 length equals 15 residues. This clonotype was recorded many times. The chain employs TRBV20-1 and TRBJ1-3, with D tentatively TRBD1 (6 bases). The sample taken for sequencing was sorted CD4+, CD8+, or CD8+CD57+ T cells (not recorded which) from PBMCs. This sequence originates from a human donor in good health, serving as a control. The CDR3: CSAMNRETAGNTIYF. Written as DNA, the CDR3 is TGCAGTGCTATGAACAGGGAGACGGCTGGAAACACCATATATTTT.